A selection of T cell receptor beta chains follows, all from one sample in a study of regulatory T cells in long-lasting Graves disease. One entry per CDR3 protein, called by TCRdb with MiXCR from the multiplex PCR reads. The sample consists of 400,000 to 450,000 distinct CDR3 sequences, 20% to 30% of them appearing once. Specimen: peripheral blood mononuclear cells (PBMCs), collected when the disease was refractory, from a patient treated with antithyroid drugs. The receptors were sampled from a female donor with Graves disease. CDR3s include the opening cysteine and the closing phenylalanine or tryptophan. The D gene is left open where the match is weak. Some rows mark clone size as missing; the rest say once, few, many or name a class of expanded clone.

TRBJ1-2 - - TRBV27 TGTGCCAGAAAGGGGGGCTACACCTTC CARKGGYTF
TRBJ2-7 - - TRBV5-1 TGCGCCAGCAGCCATGAGTGGCAGGGTGGGGAGCAGTACTTC CASSHEWQGGEQYF
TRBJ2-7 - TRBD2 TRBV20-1 TGCAGTGCTGGACCTAGCGGGAGGGCCTACGAGCAGTACTTC CSAGPSGRAYEQYF
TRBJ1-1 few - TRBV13 TGTGCCAGCAGCTCCGACGACAACAGGGCGCGGGCTTTCTTT CASSSDDNRARAFF
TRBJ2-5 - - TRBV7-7 TGTGCTAGCAGCAAAAATCAAGAGACCCAGTACTTC CASSKNQETQYF
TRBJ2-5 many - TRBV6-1 TGTGCCAGCAGTCCAAGGACTATTAAAGAGACCCAGTACTTC CASSPRTIKETQYF
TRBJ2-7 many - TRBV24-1 TGTGCCACAGCGGACAGTCCACGGGAGCAGTACTTC CATADSPREQYF
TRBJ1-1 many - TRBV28 TGTGCCAGCAGTTTAAGGCAGGGGTTGACCACTGAAGCTTTCTTT CASSLRQGLTTEAFF
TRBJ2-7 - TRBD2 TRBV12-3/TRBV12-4 TGTGCCAGCAAGCTAGCGGGAGCCTCCTACGAGCAGTACTTC CASKLAGASYEQYF
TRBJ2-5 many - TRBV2 TGTGCCAGCAGTGAAAGACAGCTCGAAGAGACCCAGTACTTC CASSERQLEETQYF
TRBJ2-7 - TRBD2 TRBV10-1 TGCGCCAGCAGTGAGGCTAGCGGGGGTGCGAAGGGCCCCTACGAGCAGTACTTC CASSEASGGAKGPYEQYF
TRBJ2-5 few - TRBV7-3 TGTGCCACATGGGGGCGGGGCGAGACCCAGTACTTC CATWGRGETQYF
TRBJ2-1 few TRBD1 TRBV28 TGTGCCATAACCGGGACAGGGGGCAAGACAAGCAATGAGCAGTTCTTC CAITGTGGKTSNEQFF
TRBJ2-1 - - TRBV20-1 TGCAGTGCCCTATCGGAACCGCCTAAGCAGTTCTTC CSALSEPPKQFF
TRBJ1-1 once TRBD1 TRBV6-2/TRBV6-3 TGTGCCAGCAGTTACAGGGGGCAAGCAACTGAAGCTTTCTTT CASSYRGQATEAFF
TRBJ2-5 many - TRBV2 TGTGCCAGCAGTGAAGGACAGGCGCTCCAAGAGACCCAGTACTTC CASSEGQALQETQYF
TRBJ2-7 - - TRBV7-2 TGTGCCAGCAGCCCGACGACAGCCGCACACGAGCAGTACTTC CASSPTTAAHEQYF
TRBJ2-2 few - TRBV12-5 TGTGCTAGTGGCTCGGTGGGGACCGGGGAGCTGTTTTTT CASGSVGTGELFF
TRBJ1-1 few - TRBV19 TGTGCCAGTAGTATAGGGGTCGGGACAAACACTGAAGCTTTCTTT CASSIGVGTNTEAFF
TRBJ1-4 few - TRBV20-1 TGCAGTGCTAGAGATCGGAGACAGGACAATGAAAAACTGTTTTTT CSARDRRQDNEKLFF
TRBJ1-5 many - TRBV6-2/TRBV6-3 TGTGCCAGCAGCATTTGGAGGGATAGCAATCAGCCCCAGCATTTT CASSIWRDSNQPQHF
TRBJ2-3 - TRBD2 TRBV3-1 TGTGCCAGCTCTCCCAGCGGGAGGTCAGATACGCAGTATTTT CASSPSGRSDTQYF
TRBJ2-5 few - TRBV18 TGTGCCAGCTCACCTCAACCGTACCAAGAGACCCAGTACTTC CASSPQPYQETQYF
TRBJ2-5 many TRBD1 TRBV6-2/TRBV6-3 TGTGCCAGCAGTTCCCGGGACAGCCAAGAGACCCAGTACTTC CASSSRDSQETQYF
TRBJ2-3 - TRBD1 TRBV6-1 TGTGCCAGCAGTGAATGGAAGGGACAGGGGGCAACAGATACGCAGTATTTT CASSEWKGQGATDTQYF